Detailed here is one TCR beta chain. Each sample yielded at least 7 million isolated PBMCs. These data come from a study of blood T cells in healthy people across ages. This CDR3 is 12 amino acids long. Germline V gene data show CDR1 as DFQATT and CDR2 as SNEGSKA (reference sequence). Together with a sample-barcoded 5' primer, a J-beta primer mix was included in a second PCR lasting roughly 6 to 12 cycles. TCRdb redid the calling of the 5' RACE reads with MiXCR, one entry per CDR3 protein. The table has hundreds of thousands of distinct CDR3 sequences, about 27% seen once. These data were also reused for a study on T cells of mothers and their children. That study reports: Samples were provided by three healthy Caucasian mothers and their six children. Thymic selection molds TCR recombination products alike in related and unrelated pairs. Related mother-child pairs showed slightly higher but non-significant overlap than unrelated pairs.

The sequenced material came from blood. V gene TRBV20-1 combines with J gene TRBJ2-5; no firm D call. The better agreement between TRBJ2-7 and the DNA end casts doubt on the J call. The clonotype comes from a boy between 2 and 10 years old in good health. Written as DNA, the CDR3 is TGCAGTGCTAGAGATCAAGGGTACGAGCAGTACTTC. The encoded protein is CSARDQGYEQYF.